The sequence of this T cell receptor beta chain was determined in a study of blood T cell repertoires in COVID-19. The V end lost 4 bases, the J end lost 2 bases, and 11 bases lay between the germline ends. The CDR3 length is 13 residues. The germline V gene has CDR1 SQVTM and CDR2 ANQGSEA. Cohorts were assigned according to the clinical history that participants reported. Shortly before study entry, within 2 weeks, exposed participants had met a COVID-19 case. Per the original methods: Reference gene primer amplification in the assay estimated nucleated cell counts. Measured with immunoSEQ multiplex PCR; TCRdb has only the in-frame clones, and not every one. V and J calls and clone size are those listed in that table; D and trimming were worked out from the DNA. The data contain 200,000 to 250,000 clones, about 87% of them singletons.

The clonotype was recovered from a woman in her twenties or thirties who had been exposed to COVID-19. The rearrangement joins TRBV29-1 to TRBJ1-1; D is undetermined. The sample taken for sequencing was PBMCs or T cells enriched from blood (not recorded which). The CDR3 here is CSVVCEGNTEAFF. CDR3 sequence (DNA): TGCAGCGTTGTGTGTGAGGGAAACACTGAAGCTTTCTTT.